Listed below are T cell receptor beta chains from one sample, sequenced in a study of T cell responses to AZD1222 COVID-19 vaccine. Clones were sequenced by immunoSEQ multiplex PCR, and TCRdb holds only the in-frame ones, with some missing. In the table there are around 100,000 clones, approximately 89% of which are singletons. The input for sequencing was peripheral blood, taken on day 0 of AZD1222 vaccination. The receptor source for this set is an adult in good health. CDR3s include the opening cysteine and the closing phenylalanine or tryptophan. D genes are given only for firm matches. Only some rows state a clone size, as once, few, many or a class for expanded clones.

d_gene: TRBD1; j_gene: TRBJ1-2; abundance: few; v_gene: TRBV5-1; CDR3aa: CASGGQGVISEGYTF; CDR3nt: TGCGCCAGCGGTGGACAGGGGGTAATATCCGAGGGCTACACCTTC
d_gene: .; j_gene: TRBJ2-7; abundance: .; v_gene: TRBV28; CDR3aa: CASTLLSGGPRDEQYF; CDR3nt: TGTGCCAGCACACTTCTCTCTGGGGGCCCTCGGGACGAGCAGTACTTC
d_gene: .; j_gene: TRBJ2-5; abundance: .; v_gene: TRBV5-4; CDR3aa: CASSLSAGGETQYF; CDR3nt: TGTGCCAGCAGCTTGTCGGCGGGTGGGGAGACCCAGTACTTC
d_gene: .; j_gene: TRBJ2-1; abundance: .; v_gene: TRBV7-2; CDR3aa: CASSLRSMGNEQFF; CDR3nt: TGTGCCAGCAGCCTACGCTCCATGGGGAATGAGCAGTTCTTC
d_gene: .; j_gene: TRBJ2-1; abundance: .; v_gene: TRBV5-1; CDR3aa: CASSFGSPFSYNEQFF; CDR3nt: TGCGCCAGCAGCTTCGGCTCTCCTTTCTCCTACAATGAGCAGTTCTTC
d_gene: .; j_gene: TRBJ1-2; abundance: .; v_gene: TRBV19; CDR3aa: CASRDRNYGYTF; CDR3nt: TGTGCCAGTAGGGACAGAAACTATGGCTACACCTTC
d_gene: .; j_gene: TRBJ2-2; abundance: .; v_gene: TRBV27; CDR3aa: CASRDPPIQGGELFF; CDR3nt: TGTGCCAGCCGGGACCCCCCCATTCAGGGCGGGGAGCTGTTTTTT
d_gene: TRBD2; j_gene: TRBJ2-3; abundance: .; v_gene: TRBV4-2; CDR3aa: CASSQIGSGAGYTQYF; CDR3nt: TGTGCCAGCAGCCAAATAGGAAGCGGGGCAGGGTATACGCAGTATTTT
d_gene: .; j_gene: TRBJ1-6; abundance: .; v_gene: TRBV7-2; CDR3aa: CASSSERRGWARNSPLHF; CDR3nt: TGTGCCAGCTCGAGTGAGCGCAGGGGATGGGCTAGGAATTCACCCCTCCACTTT
d_gene: TRBD1; j_gene: TRBJ1-3; abundance: .; v_gene: TRBV5-4; CDR3aa: CASSHSASRDRALSGNTIYF; CDR3nt: TGTGCCAGCAGCCACTCCGCGTCGAGGGACAGGGCCCTCTCTGGAAACACCATATATTTT
d_gene: .; j_gene: TRBJ1-5; abundance: .; v_gene: TRBV20-1; CDR3aa: CSASRAGKGSNQPQHF; CDR3nt: TGCAGTGCTAGTAGGGCAGGGAAGGGGAGCAATCAGCCCCAGCATTTT
d_gene: .; j_gene: TRBJ1-1; abundance: .; v_gene: TRBV28; CDR3aa: CASRPGRNTEAFF; CDR3nt: TGTGCCAGCCGCCCCGGACGGAACACTGAAGCTTTCTTT
d_gene: .; j_gene: TRBJ2-3; abundance: .; v_gene: TRBV9; CDR3aa: CASSFGSSQGTDTQYF; CDR3nt: TGTGCCAGCAGCTTCGGGTCCTCCCAGGGCACAGATACGCAGTATTTT
d_gene: TRBD1; j_gene: TRBJ1-2; abundance: .; v_gene: TRBV28; CDR3aa: CASSMGTVYGYTF; CDR3nt: TGTGCCAGCAGTATGGGGACAGTCTATGGCTACACCTTC
d_gene: TRBD1; j_gene: TRBJ2-7; abundance: .; v_gene: TRBV18; CDR3aa: CASSLGMSGQGVYEQYF; CDR3nt: TGTGCCAGCTCACTGGGAATGAGCGGACAGGGGGTTTACGAGCAGTACTTC
d_gene: .; j_gene: TRBJ2-7; abundance: .; v_gene: TRBV4-1; CDR3aa: CASSLAGTEAYEQYF; CDR3nt: TGCGCCAGCAGCCTGGCGGGGACGGAAGCCTACGAGCAGTACTTC
d_gene: .; j_gene: TRBJ1-1; abundance: .; v_gene: TRBV11-2; CDR3aa: CASSLDLGLGAFF; CDR3nt: TGTGCCAGCAGCTTAGATCTGGGGTTGGGAGCTTTCTTT
d_gene: .; j_gene: TRBJ2-3; abundance: few; v_gene: TRBV28; CDR3aa: CASSLWTPTGRTDTQYF; CDR3nt: TGTGCCAGCAGTTTATGGACCCCGACAGGGAGGACGGATACGCAGTATTTT
d_gene: TRBD1; j_gene: TRBJ1-2; abundance: .; v_gene: TRBV4-2; CDR3aa: CASSQAGTVFDGYTF; CDR3nt: TGTGCCAGCAGCCAAGCCGGGACAGTGTTTGATGGCTACACCTTC
d_gene: .; j_gene: TRBJ1-5; abundance: .; v_gene: TRBV29-1; CDR3aa: CSAGQSNQPQHF; CDR3nt: TGCAGCGCCGGACAAAGCAATCAGCCCCAGCATTTT
d_gene: TRBD2; j_gene: TRBJ2-4; abundance: .; v_gene: TRBV6-4; CDR3aa: CASSVISGRALNIQYF; CDR3nt: TGTGCCAGCAGTGTAATAAGCGGGAGGGCCCTAAACATTCAGTACTTC
d_gene: .; j_gene: TRBJ1-1; abundance: .; v_gene: TRBV30; CDR3aa: CAWSVLLGNTEAFF; CDR3nt: TGTGCCTGGAGTGTGTTACTGGGGAACACTGAAGCTTTCTTT
d_gene: .; j_gene: TRBJ1-2; abundance: .; v_gene: TRBV29-1; CDR3aa: CSAKTDYYGYTF; CDR3nt: TGCAGCGCGAAGACAGATTACTATGGCTACACCTTC
d_gene: .; j_gene: TRBJ1-5; abundance: .; v_gene: TRBV19; CDR3aa: CASQLGLGGSTNQPQHF; CDR3nt: TGTGCCAGTCAATTGGGGCTTGGGGGGTCAACCAATCAGCCCCAGCATTTT
d_gene: TRBD1; j_gene: TRBJ1-2; abundance: once; v_gene: TRBV25-1; CDR3aa: CASSESDRGSGYTF; CDR3nt: TGTGCCAGCAGTGAGTCGGACAGGGGAAGTGGCTACACCTTC
d_gene: .; j_gene: TRBJ1-2; abundance: .; v_gene: TRBV18; CDR3aa: CASSPRSTNTNYGYTF; CDR3nt: TGTGCCAGCTCACCGCGGAGCACCAACACAAACTATGGCTACACCTTC
d_gene: .; j_gene: TRBJ2-5; abundance: .; v_gene: TRBV15; CDR3aa: CATSLGAGTETQYF; CDR3nt: TGTGCCACCAGCCTCGGGGCGGGGACTGAGACCCAGTACTTC
d_gene: .; j_gene: TRBJ2-3; abundance: .; v_gene: TRBV6-5; CDR3aa: CATQGQTDTQYF; CDR3nt: TGTGCCACCCAAGGTCAGACAGATACGCAGTATTTT
d_gene: TRBD2; j_gene: TRBJ2-1; abundance: .; v_gene: TRBV5-1; CDR3aa: CASTKLAGGYNEQFF; CDR3nt: TGCGCCAGCACCAAACTAGCGGGGGGTTACAATGAGCAGTTCTTC
d_gene: .; j_gene: TRBJ2-3; abundance: .; v_gene: TRBV2; CDR3aa: CASSEAPAASTDTQYF; CDR3nt: TGTGCCAGCAGTGAAGCGCCGGCGGCTAGCACAGATACGCAGTATTTT
d_gene: TRBD2; j_gene: TRBJ2-5; abundance: .; v_gene: TRBV4-2; CDR3aa: CASSQGNSGGQETQYF; CDR3nt: TGTGCCAGCAGCCAAGGAAATAGCGGGGGTCAAGAGACCCAGTACTTC
d_gene: .; j_gene: TRBJ2-1; abundance: .; v_gene: TRBV27; CDR3aa: CASTLGRSSYNEQFF; CDR3nt: TGTGCCAGCACCCTAGGCCGAAGCTCCTACAATGAGCAGTTCTTC
d_gene: .; j_gene: TRBJ2-7; abundance: .; v_gene: TRBV4-3; CDR3aa: CASSQRTEGYEQYF; CDR3nt: TGCGCCAGCAGCCAACGGACGGAGGGATACGAGCAGTACTTC